One sample yielded the 8 T cell receptor beta chains listed below, sequenced in a study of CD8 T cells in ankylosing spondylitis (dated by TCRdb to between 2016 and 2019). Points the paper makes about the study in general: A TCR beta motif made up of roughly eight highly homologous amino acid variants appeared to be characteristic of blood from ankylosing spondylitis patients.

The antigens of these receptors remain unknown. The library was obtained by 5' RACE. TCRdb records Illumina HiSeq 2500 as the sequencer. In TCRdb, the public reads were trimmed at Q25 with fastp and aligned with MiXCR, with productive beta chains retained. Rows are combined by CDR3 protein, so each entry shows the most common genes and DNA. The sample table records approximately 400,000 distinct CDR3 sequences; about 25% of these occur just once. The top ten clonotypes cover 0.89% of the sample. Sequencing input: blood, either unsorted or a sorted T cell fraction (not recorded which). The receptors derive from a male donor with ankylosing spondylitis.

Here the CDR3 DNA reads TGTGCCAGCAGCCAAGACCCCGGACAGCCCTATGGCTACACCTTC. This gives the protein CASSQDPGQPYGYTF. The chain has TRBV3-1 and TRBJ1-2; perhaps TRBD1 as D (6 bases). The CDR3 is 15 residues long. CDR1 and CDR2 from the germline V gene are LGHDT and YNNKEL (reference sequence). V shed 0 bases and J shed 4 bases, with 12 bases lying between them.

This clonotype has more than one count but fewer than ten. The rearrangement links TRBV4-1 to TRBJ1-2; maybe TRBD1 (5 bases). CDR1 MGHRA and CDR2 YSYEKL come from the germline V gene. Trimming removed 1 base from V and 2 bases from J, with 14 bases in between. The CDR3 consists of 16 residues. Here the CDR3 reads CASSQGTGRLNYGYTF. CDR3 DNA: TGCGCCAGCAGCCAAGGAACAGGACGCCTGAACTATGGCTACACCTTC.

This clonotype was recorded a few times. The rearrangement links TRBV20-1 to TRBJ2-5; D is possibly TRBD2 (5 bases). Deletions cut 6 bases from V and 5 bases from J, with 19 bases between. There are 14 residues in the CDR3. CDR1 and CDR2 from the germline V gene are DFQATT and SNEGSKA (reference sequence). For the CDR3, the DNA is TGCAGTGCCAGAACCAGAGGGAGCGTGGAGACCCAGTACTTC. It specifies CSARTRGSVETQYF.

This clonotype was counted only a few times. The V call is TRBV2, the J call TRBJ2-7; possible D gene TRBD1, 6 bases. Trimming cost V 4 bases and J 2 bases, with 12 bases left between them. Looked up from germline, CDR1 is SNHLY and CDR2 is FYNNEI. CDR3 length: 14 amino acids. The CDR3 spells CASSGQANTYEQYF. The DNA for the CDR3 is TGTGCCAGCAGTGGACAGGCGAATACCTACGAGCAGTACTTC.

DNA of the CDR3: TGCAGTGCCCGGGGGGACAGCTCCTACAATGAGCAGTTCTTC. Its translation: CSARGDSSYNEQFF. This sequence joins TRBV20-1 and TRBJ2-1; the D call may be TRBD1 or TRBD2 (7 bases each). This CDR3 region has 14 residues. CDR1 and CDR2 (germline): DFQATT, SNEGSKA (reference sequence). The germline V and J ends were trimmed by 6 bases and 0 bases, with 12 bases remaining between them.

The chain joins TRBV10-3 to TRBJ1-1; tentatively, D is TRBD1 (6 bases). Trimming left V 6 bases short and J 4 bases short, with 15 bases between. The CDR3 loop spans 14 amino acids. From germline, CDR1 is ENHRY and CDR2 SYGVKD. CDR3 residues: CAIRRQEEGTEAFF. CDR3 DNA: TGTGCCATCAGAAGACAGGAGGAGGGCACTGAAGCTTTCTTT.

There are a few counts of this clonotype. The rearrangement uses TRBV20-1 and TRBJ1-5; no definite D call. The CDR3 is 13 residues long. V was clipped by 3 bases and J by 7 bases, with 13 bases between them. Germline-derived CDR1 and CDR2 are DFQATT and SNEGSKA (reference sequence). DNA of the CDR3: TGCAGTGCTAGCAGAAACACTGGGCAGCCCCAGCATTTT. It yields the protein CSASRNTGQPQHF.

The rearrangement joins TRBV6-2 or TRBV6-3 to TRBJ2-1; D perhaps matches TRBD1 (6 bases). Germline CDR1 reads MNHEY; CDR2 reads SVGEGT. Trimming took off 6 bases at V and 4 bases at J, with 10 bases between the two ends. The CDR3 loop spans 13 amino acids. CDR3 nucleotides: TGTGCCAGCAGGCCAGGGGCTTACAATGAGCAGTTCTTC. It translates to CASRPGAYNEQFF.